The TCR beta chain under discussion was sequenced for a study of blood T cells in healthy people across ages (dated by TCRdb to between 2015 and 2016). For the wider study: In model experiments, template switching captured about one uniquely barcoded TCR beta cDNA molecule for every two T cells. To track age-related changes in TCR beta repertoire diversity, the study relied on deep sequencing normalized with unique cDNA molecular identifiers. Four age groups were formed from the donors: young (average approximately 15 years), middle-aged (around 39), aged (about 62) and long-lived (82). Two additional independent replicas of 1 million unique cDNA reads from the same blood draw were analyzed for two donors (one aged 18 to 30 and one aged 80 or older). Points the paper makes about the study in general: Because the CMV infection status of the donors was unknown, age-related changes in expanded clonotypes may potentially have been confounded. Conclusive comparison of naive and antigen-experienced compartments was prevented by the profiling of bulk unsorted PBMCs. Compared with the aged group, the long-lived group had more naive CD4+ T cells, fewer expanded clones and increased TCR diversity, a pattern suggesting age selection. A strong correlation was found between observed TCR beta diversity and the percentage of naive T cells measured by flow cytometry. Estimates of total diversity based on one million sequenced T cells were considered lower bounds and underestimates. Observed TCR beta diversity per million T cells fell roughly linearly with age, and a significant reduction was already apparent by age approximately 41.

The junction shows trimming of 4 bases on V and 8 bases on J, and the gene matches do not reach 9 bases of it. Including cysteine and phenylalanine, the CDR3 has 15 amino acids. Only the CDR3 portion is preserved as DNA: 45 bases, with reading frame beginning at the first base. CDR1 and CDR2 are drawn from the germline V gene: MNHNS, SASEGT. The receptor library was made with 5' RACE. The sequencing machine was an Illumina HiSeq 2500. The second PCR ran for roughly 7 to 12 cycles and used a J-beta primer mix along with a sample-barcoded 5' primer. A unique molecular identifier was introduced onto each TCR beta cDNA molecule by a template-switch 5' adaptor carrying 12 random nucleotides. Each sample yielded at least 2.5 million CDR3-containing paired-end reads. All of the RNA was converted into first-strand cDNA using the Mint cDNA synthesis kit, with a TRBC-specific oligonucleotide serving as the primer. After uracil-DNA glycosylase treatment, a first 18-cycle PCR used universal primers M1SS and BC2_uni_R on all cDNA. The study's own analysis went as follows. For normalization, 1 million high-quality reads were randomly selected from each sample, with every read carrying a distinct molecular identifier. Instead of being binned into consensus sequences, reads with shared molecular identifiers were discarded. CDR3 identification, clonotype clustering and error correction used MiTCR with a Q25 quality threshold and the strictest error-elimination algorithm. A nonparametric unseen species model with Euler transformation was used to estimate a lower bound on total TCR beta diversity. TCRdb reran the public reads through fastp at Q25 and MiXCR, keeping productive beta chains. Duplicate CDR3 protein sequences are folded into a single record with the most common DNA and genes. TCRdb, not the original authors, processed these V and J calls. Counted in this sample were approximately 900,000 distinct CDR3 sequences; 25% to 30% of them appeared once. The top ten hold roughly 10% of the sample.

Donors were 39 systemically healthy Caucasian individuals from Russia aged 6 to 90 years. Roughly 9.5 milliliters of peripheral blood were drawn from each donor into EDTA-treated Vacutainer tubes. Ficoll-Paque density-gradient centrifugation was used to isolate PBMCs, with at least 6.5 million per sample. Trizol reagent was used to extract total RNA from PBMCs, with at least 5 micrograms per sample. The percentages of naive CD45RAhigh/CD27high T cells were determined by flow cytometry on a PBMC aliquot from every donor. Worth noting for this clonotype: Its recognized antigen is unknown. Base qualities were left out, and no much larger clone turns up one base away.

This sample also appeared in a second study, on T cells of mothers and their children. The second study also describes: Nine systemically healthy Caucasian individuals served as donors, namely three mothers together with their six children. cDNA synthesis used all of the extracted RNA, with roughly 1.5 ug of RNA in each 15 ul reaction. In the second PCR, the M1S primer added sample barcodes and 2-4 random nucleotides. Each mother yielded over 9 million TCR beta CDR3 reads and each child roughly 3.1 million reads. Thymic selection shapes the output of TCR recombination in a similar way in related and unrelated pairs, and inherited differences have a minor effect. Related mother-child pairs always showed normalized repertoire overlap that was slightly higher than in unrelated mother-child pairs, though the difference was never significant. No persistent microchimeric T cell clones were detected, at a sensitivity of roughly 96 clones per million clonotypes. To look for features that set related mother-child pairs apart from unrelated individuals, the researchers ran deep NGS to compare the TCR beta repertoires of mothers and children. The mean age was 40 +/- 4 years for the mothers and about 12 +/- 4 years for the children. After adapter ligation was performed with NEBNext reagents, the libraries were sequenced on an Illumina HiSeq 2000 with 100+100 nt paired-end reads. To avoid cross-contamination, the mother libraries and the child libraries were prepared a month apart and sequenced in separate runs. Each donor had between about 500,000 and 2,300,000 distinct TCR beta clonotypes identified. Naive TCR beta clonotypes were estimated from low-frequency clonotypes matched to each donor's FACS-determined naive share, without sorting.

The sequence was obtained from a woman between 35 and 50 years old in good health. Rearrangement joined TRBV6-1 to TRBJ2-3; TRBD1 agrees with 10 junctional bases. Sequencing was performed on blood. The CDR3 sequence is CASSADRGLGGTQYF. Read as DNA, the sequence is TGTGCCAGCAGTGCCGACAGGGGGCTCGGGGGTACGCAGTATTTT.